Described below is a single T cell receptor (beta chain) sequence and its context. Per germline, CDR1 MNHEY and CDR2 SMNVEV (reference sequence). V lost 9 bases and J lost 6, with 15 bases in between. The CDR3 is 12 amino acids. The data were taken from a study of blood T cell repertoires in COVID-19. The wider study: PBMCs, B-cell-depleted T cells, or T cells were the source of the cDNA or gDNA that made up the material.

Produced via immunoSEQ multiplex PCR; TCRdb's table is partial and in-frame only. Of approximately 500,000 clones listed, 85% to 90% are singletons. Followed longitudinally, the Seattle patients had been enrolled during active infection. V gene TRBV27 combines with J gene TRBJ2-7; weak D call: TRBD1 (6 bases). Input material: peripheral blood. This TCR derives from a woman between 50 and 59 years old with COVID-19, enrolled during active disease. CDR3 in amino acids: CASGRGFGEQYF. The DNA of the CDR3 is TGTGCCAGTGGAAGGGGGTTCGGCGAGCAGTACTTC.